These 6 T cell receptor beta chains originate from one sample sequenced in a study of cytomegalovirus exposure and HLA in healthy donors. Vbeta (60) and Jbeta (13) primers were used in the PCR. TCRdb's table, derived via immunoSEQ multiplex PCR, lists solely in-frame clones and lacks some. The sample carries about 90,000 clones, approximately 84% recorded once. The specimen sequenced was PBMCs. These TCRs come from a man younger than 35 in good health and CMV-seronegative.

V and J are TRBV7-2 and TRBJ2-7; no definite D call. This CDR3 is 12 amino acids long. Germline V gene sequence: CDR1 SGHTA, CDR2 FQGNSA. V was shortened by 1 base and J by 6 bases, with 7 bases between the two germline ends. CDR3 sequence: CASSLDYTEQYF. CDR3 nucleotide sequence: TGTGCCAGCAGCTTAGATTACACCGAGCAGTACTTC. Full variable domain (rest looked up from reference TRBV7-2 and TRBJ2-7): GAGVSQSPSNKVTEKGKDVELRCDPISGHTALYWYRQSLGQGLEFLIYFQGNSAPDKSGLPSDRFSAERTGGSVSTLTIQRTQQEDSAVYLCASSLDYTEQYFGPGTRLTVT.

For the CDR3, the DNA is TGCAGCGCAATCCGGACAGACAACACTGAAGCTTTCTTT. The encoded protein is CSAIRTDNTEAFF. V and J are TRBV29-1 and TRBJ1-1, with TRBD1 as a possible D gene (6 bases). Trimming took 7 bases from V and 2 from J, leaving 14 bases between them. Germline V CDR1 and CDR2: SQVTM, ANQGSEA. The CDR3 is 13 amino acids.

This clone was detected a few times. The rearrangement uses TRBV7-9 and TRBJ2-1; 9 nucleotides match TRBD2. Trimming at V came to 5 bases and at J to 6 bases, leaving 8 bases not matched to a gene. This CDR3 contains 15 residues. The V gene's germline CDR1 is SEHNR and CDR2 FQNEAQ (reference sequence). CDR3 protein: CASSPSGTSINEQFF. CDR3 coding DNA: TGTGCCAGCAGCCCTTCGGGGACTAGCATCAATGAGCAGTTCTTC.

CDR3 nucleotides: TGCGCCAGCAGGGGACAGCTATATAATTCACCCCTCCACTTT. Its translation is CASRGQLYNSPLHF. This chain links TRBV4-3 with TRBJ1-6; 7 bases fit TRBD1. Germline CDR1 and CDR2: LGHNA and YSLEER. Unmatched junction bases numbered 3, after V lost 6 bases and J lost 4 bases. CDR3 length equals 14 residues.

The chain carries TRBV2 and TRBJ2-3, with D possibly matching TRBD2 (6 bases). The germline V gene encodes CDR1 SNHLY and CDR2 FYNNEI. V lost 3 bases and J lost 1, with 11 bases in between. This CDR3 comprises 15 residues. The CDR3 loop reads CASSDNGLRTDTQYF. In nucleotides, the CDR3 is TGTGCCAGCAGTGATAACGGACTACGCACAGATACGCAGTATTTT.

V and J are TRBV5-1 and TRBJ1-2, with D possibly being TRBD1 (5 bases). The V gene's germline CDR1 is SGHRS and CDR2 YFSETQ. Between the trimmed V and J ends, which lost 3 bases and 6 bases, there was a span of 12 bases. The CDR3 consists of 13 residues. CDR3 sequence: CASSWGDGDGYTF. For the CDR3, the DNA is TGCGCCAGCAGCTGGGGGGACGGGGATGGCTACACCTTC.